The 7 T cell receptor beta chains presented below share a single source sample, sequenced in a study of cytomegalovirus exposure and HLA in healthy donors. Assay used: immunoSEQ multiplex PCR; TCRdb lists only in-frame clones, some missing. The table has 200,000 to 300,000 clones, over 75% seen once; the top ten hold around 13%. Material for sequencing was PBMCs. These receptors were collected from a young man in good health and CMV-seropositive.

The V gene is TRBV28, the J gene TRBJ1-4; 9 bases agree with TRBD1. The V gene end was trimmed by 5 bases and the J gene end by 5 bases; junction bases not matched to a gene: 6. Germline values: CDR1 MDHEN, CDR2 SYDVKM. The CDR3 extends over 15 amino acids. CDR3 in amino acids: CASSTGQGRNEKLFF. CDR3 in DNA: TGTGCCAGCAGTACCGGACAGGGGCGGAATGAAAAACTGTTTTTT. Supplemented by reference TRBV28 and TRBJ1-4, the full variable domain reads DVKVTQSSRYLVKRTGEKVFLECVQDMDHENMFWYRQDPGLGLRLIYFSYDVKMKEKGDIPEGYSVSREKKERFSLILESASTNQTSMYLCASSTGQGRNEKLFFGSGTQLSVL.

The gene calls are TRBV11-1 and TRBJ1-5, with a tentative D call TRBD1 (6 bases). Trimming removed 3 bases from V and 2 bases from J, with 11 bases in between. The length of the CDR3 is 15 residues. Germline CDR1 SGHAT, CDR2 FQDESV (reference sequence). The CDR3 sequence: CASSLDSDGNQPQHF. DNA for the CDR3: TGTGCCAGCAGCTTGGACAGTGATGGCAATCAGCCCCAGCATTTT.

V usage is TRBV5-4 and J usage is TRBJ2-7; 10 positions agree with TRBD2. CDR3 size: 15 residues. Per germline, CDR1 SGHNT and CDR2 YYREEE (reference sequence). J was trimmed by 5 bases and V by 0 bases; bases with no gene match: 5. The CDR3 loop reads CASSLALAGVHEQYF. The CDR3 DNA sequence: TGTGCCAGCAGCTTGGCCCTAGCGGGAGTCCACGAGCAGTACTTC.

The DNA for the CDR3 is TGTGCCAGCAGAATGCTAGCGGGCACCGGGGAGCTGTTTTTT. Amino acids: CASRMLAGTGELFF. V gene TRBV27 combines with J gene TRBJ2-2; 8 nucleotides match TRBD2. CDR1 MNHEY and CDR2 SMNVEV come from the germline V gene (reference sequence). The length of the CDR3 is 14 residues. V trimming: 6 bases; J trimming: 4 bases; junction bases outside the gene matches: 4.

The chain recombines TRBV4-1 with TRBJ1-4; 9 bases are a match to TRBD1. Germline loops: CDR1 MGHRA, CDR2 YSYEKL. The CDR3 contains 17 residues. The junction had 7 bases not matched to a gene; V was cut back by 4 bases and J by 1 base. The chain's CDR3 is CASSRRTTGGTNEKLFF. CDR3 DNA sequence: TGCGCCAGCAGCCGCCGGACGACAGGGGGAACTAATGAAAAACTGTTTTTT.

The chain couples TRBV9 to TRBJ1-4; no clear D gene. Trimming removed 0 bases at V and 7 bases at J, with 13 bases between. The CDR3 totals 15 residues. Germline loops: CDR1 SGDLS, CDR2 YYNGEE. The CDR3 region is CASSVGSSLSEKLFF. The CDR3 bases are TGTGCCAGCAGCGTAGGGTCGTCGTTGAGTGAAAAACTGTTTTTT. The whole variable domain, filled in from reference TRBV9 and TRBJ1-4, reads DSGVTQTPKHLITATGQRVTLRCSPRSGDLSVYWYQQSLDQGLQFLIQYYNGEERAKGNILERFSAQQFPDLHSELNLSSLELGDSALYFCASSVGSSLSEKLFFGSGTQLSVL.

The chain uses TRBV25-1 and TRBJ2-1; possible D gene TRBD1, 5 bases. The ends were cut back, 5 bases at V and 10 bases at J, with 12 bases in the middle. Germline CDR1 MGHDK, CDR2 SYGVNS. The CDR3 length is 12 residues. CDR3 nucleotide sequence: TGTGCCAGCAGTCAAATGACAGCCGAGCAGTTCTTC. Translating gives CASSQMTAEQFF. Full variable domain (remainder filled in from reference TRBV25-1 and TRBJ2-1): EADIYQTPRYLVIGTGKKITLECSQTMGHDKMYWYQQDPGMELHLIHYSYGVNSTEKGDLSSESTVSRIRTEHFPLTLESARPSHTSQYLCASSQMTAEQFFGPGTRLTVL.